This T cell receptor beta chain was sequenced in a study of blood T cell repertoires in COVID-19. For the study at large: COVID-19 samples collected from the United States, Italy and Spain covered acute and convalescent phases. The cDNA or gDNA used as material had been derived from T cells, B-cell-depleted T cells, or PBMCs.

The CDR3 runs to 18 residues. V lost 2 bases to trimming and J lost 0 bases; unmatched junction nucleotides: 12. CDR1 is MNHEY, CDR2 SVGEGT, per germline. The assay was immunoSEQ multiplex PCR, and TCRdb's table has in-frame clones only and misses some. The table shows 15,000 to 20,000 clones, with nearly 90% occurring only once. This clone was detected only a few times. This sequence originates from a human donor in a cohort sampled during active COVID-19. V is TRBV6-2 or TRBV6-3 and J is TRBJ2-7; 8 nucleotides agree with TRBD2. The sample comprised peripheral blood. The CDR3 sequence is CASSYGGIAGTHSYEQYF. Here the CDR3 DNA reads TGTGCCAGCAGTTACGGTGGGATAGCGGGGACCCACTCCTACGAGCAGTACTTC.